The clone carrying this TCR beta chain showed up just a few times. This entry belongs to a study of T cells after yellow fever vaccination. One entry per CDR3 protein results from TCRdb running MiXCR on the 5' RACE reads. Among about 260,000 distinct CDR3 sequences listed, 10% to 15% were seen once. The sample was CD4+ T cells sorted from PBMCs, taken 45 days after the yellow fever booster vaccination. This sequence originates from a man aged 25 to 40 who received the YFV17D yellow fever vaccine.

The CDR3 DNA reads as TGTGCCAGCAGCTTGACAGGTGGTCTGGTATACGAGCAGTACTTC. Translation gives CASSLTGGLVYEQYF. The chain combines TRBV5-6 with TRBJ2-7; possibly TRBD1 for D (5 bases). Germline CDR1 is SGHDT and CDR2 is YYEEEE. The ends were cut back, 1 base at V and 4 bases at J, with 15 bases in the middle. The CDR3 extends over 15 amino acids.